A single sample is the source of the 13 T cell receptor delta chains below, sequenced in a study of γδ T cells in repeated Plasmodium falciparum infection. TCRdb called clones from the multiplex PCR reads again using CATT. The data contain 85,000 to 100,000 delta-chain clones, approximately 0.92% of them singletons. Gammadelta T cells were flow-sorted from PBMC into Vgamma9/Vdelta2+ and Vdelta2-negative populations for bulk analysis. The sequenced sample was gamma-delta T cells from blood. The receptors originated from a pool of human donors (malaria-infected and uninfected, not separated).

This clone was found a few times. The TCRdb protein, from a much larger clone, departs from this DNA's translation at residue 5, likely by read error; the protein shown derives from the DNA. The chain has TRDV1 and TRDJ3, with a tentative D call TRDD3 (6 bases). Trimming shortened V by 9 bases and J by 1 base, and 22 bases separated the two germline ends. The CDR3 covers 19 residues. From germline, CDR1 is TSWWSYY and CDR2 QGS. CDR3 residues: CALELSLGGTSWDTRQMFF. In DNA form, the CDR3 reads TGTGCTCTCGAACTTTCACTCGGGGGGACATCCTGGGACACCCGACAGATGTTTTTC.

Remarks on this clone: The likely explanation is a read error, given a far larger clone one base away. Other DNA sequences within the sample encode an identical CDR3. The chain has TRDV2 and TRDJ1, with 10 positions matching TRDD3. No J segment appears in TCRdb, so it was assigned here by matching the sequence to germline. The length of the CDR3 is 18 residues. Germline V lookup: CDR1 GEAIGNYY, CDR2 EKD. Germline trimming cut 3 bases from V and 8 bases from J; bases unmatched to any gene: 20. CDR3 region: CACDPVLGDPTPNDKLIF. In DNA form, the CDR3 reads TGTGCCTGTGACCCAGTACTGGGGGATCCTACCCCGAACGACAAACTCATCTTT.

Remarks on this clone: The TCRdb protein comes from a much larger clone and disagrees with this DNA's translation at residue 9, likely due to a read error; the protein given here is derived from the DNA. This rearrangement joins TRDV2 to TRDJ1; 7 positions match TRDD3. The J gene, missing from TCRdb, was assigned here through DNA to germline matching. V shed 1 base and J 2 bases; nucleotides not matched to a gene: 9. CDR3 length: 16 residues. Germline lookup yields CDR1 GEAIGNYY and CDR2 EKD. Here the CDR3 DNA reads TGTGCCTGTGACACTGGGGGGATCGCTGAAACCGATAAACTCATCTTT. Translated: CACDTGGIAETDKLIF.

To note about this clone: This DNA's translation differs at residue 7 from TCRdb's protein, which comes from a much larger clone; a read error is likely, and the protein shown is translated from the DNA. The chain carries TRAV38-2/DV8 and TRDJ3; 8 bases align to TRDD3. No J segment appears in TCRdb, so it was assigned here by matching the sequence to germline. The trim removed 1 base at V and 2 bases at J, leaving 23 bases unmatched. The CDR3 totals 24 residues. Germline CDR1 is TSESDYY and CDR2 is QEAYKQQN. CDR3 in DNA: TGTGCTTATAGGAGCTGGCACCGCCCTCCTACTGGGGGCCAGAGCCCCTGGGACACCCGACAGATGTTTTTC. Protein: CAYRSWHRPPTGGQSPWDTRQMFF.

This clone was recorded many times. Only one base separates this from a far larger clonotype, so it likely reflects a read error. Distinct nucleotide sequences in the sample also encode this CDR3. The V and J genes are TRDV1 and TRDJ1, with D possibly being TRDD2 or TRDD3 (5 bases each). The CDR3 runs to 12 residues. Germline CDR1 and CDR2: TSWWSYY and QGS. Trimming took off 9 bases at V and 7 bases at J, with 15 bases between the two ends. The CDR3 DNA reads TGTGCTCTAGGGATGTTTCCTTTTAAACTCATCTTT. Its translation is CALGMFPFKLIF.

This clone appeared many times. The sample has other DNA sequences that encode this CDR3 too. The chain links TRDV1 to TRDJ1; 12 bases map to TRDD3. The CDR3 loop spans 24 amino acids. CDR1 is TSWWSYY, CDR2 QGS, per germline. The V gene end was trimmed by 4 bases and the J gene end by 0 bases; junction bases not matched to a gene: 27. The CDR3, as DNA: TGTGCTCTTGGGGTGAACTTCCCAAACCCTGACTGGGGGATACTTGAGCGGAACACCGATAAACTCATCTTT. This gives the protein CALGVNFPNPDWGILERNTDKLIF.

This clone was observed a few times. This likely reflects a read error, since a far larger clone is one base away. The chain combines TRDV1 with TRDJ1, with D maybe TRDD2 (5 bases). Here the J gene came from matching the DNA to germline, since TCRdb omits it. Trimming removed 5 bases at V and 8 bases at J, with 30 bases between. The germline gives CDR1 TSWWSYY, CDR2 QGS. CDR3 length: 18 residues. The CDR3 DNA reads as TGTGCTCTTGGGCCAGAAGAGCGACTAATGGGACCTACGAGAAAACTCATCTTT. Translating it yields CALGPEERLMGPTRKLIF.

Only a few counts were recorded for this clone. This sequence is one base from a far larger clone and is likely a read error. The sample contains more than one DNA sequence encoding this CDR3. This rearrangement joins TRDV1 to TRDJ1, with 7 bases fitting TRDD3. No J segment appears in TCRdb, so it was assigned here by matching the sequence to germline. The CDR3 covers 19 residues. The germline V gene encodes CDR1 TSWWSYY and CDR2 QGS. In DNA, the CDR3 is TGTGCTCTCGGGGAATGGTGGGGGCTGGGGGCCCCGTACACCGATAAACTCATCTTT. It encodes CALGEWWGLGAPYTDKLIF.

Only a few counts were recorded for this clone. The protein TCRdb gives is from a much larger clone and does not agree with this DNA's translation at residue 6, likely a read error; the protein shown here comes from the DNA. V and J are TRDV1 and TRDJ1; 10 bases are shared with TRDD3. As TCRdb names no J gene, one was assigned here on the basis of a DNA match to germline. This CDR3 is built from 19 residues. V was clipped by 1 base and J by 6 bases; unmatched bases: 17. CDR1 and CDR2 (germline): TSWWSYY, QGS. The CDR3 coding sequence is TGTGCTCTTGGGGAACCCAGGTCTCCCTTACTGGGGGATCCCCATAAACTCATCTTT. Protein product: CALGEPRSPLLGDPHKLIF.

On this clone itself: The protein TCRdb lists belongs to a much larger clone and differs from this DNA's translation at residue 10, which points to a read error; the protein shown is made from the DNA. This rearrangement joins TRDV2 to TRDJ1, with D possibly being TRDD3 (5 bases). TCRdb supplies no J gene; here it was assigned by aligning the nucleotide sequence to germline. V shed 6 bases and J shed 1 base, with 26 bases lying between them. The CDR3 sequence is 18 residues long. Germline loops: CDR1 GEAIGNYY, CDR2 EKD. For the CDR3, the DNA is TGTGCCTGTTTTCCACTTGAGAATGGGGAATCAGTCACCGATAAACTCATCTTT. Its protein product is CACFPLENGESVTDKLIF.

This clone was observed many times. A far larger clone is only one base removed, so a read error is likely. Other DNA sequences in the sample encode the same CDR3. The chain combines TRDV2 with TRDJ1; D might be TRDD3 (6 bases). The J gene was missing in TCRdb and was found by matching the end of the DNA to germline. This CDR3 is built from 16 residues. Looked up from germline, CDR1 is GEAIGNYY and CDR2 is EKD. The CDR3 protein is CACDTGIRGNSDKLIF. The CDR3 region has the DNA TGCGCCTGTGACACCGGAATAAGGGGGAACTCCGATAAACTCATCTTT.

With regard to this clone: The protein TCRdb gives is from a much larger clone and does not agree with this DNA's translation at residue 8, likely a read error; the protein shown here comes from the DNA. The rearrangement links TRDV1 to TRDJ1; D may be TRDD2 or TRDD3 (5 bases each). Here the J gene was assigned by germline matching of the DNA, as TCRdb has none. V dropped 2 bases and J dropped 1 base, with 29 bases sitting between them. CDR1 TSWWSYY and CDR2 QGS come from the germline V gene. This CDR3 comprises 21 residues. The chain's CDR3 is CALGELASLPPRLGITDKLIF. The CDR3 nucleotides read TGTGCTCTTGGGGAATTGGCCTCCCTACCGCCACGGCTGGGAATCACCGATAAACTCATCTTT.

This clone has more than one count but fewer than ten. A far larger clone is off by one base, so a read error is likely. The same CDR3 can be traced to other DNA sequences in this sample. V is TRDV1 and J is TRDJ1, with a tentative D call TRDD3 (6 bases). The CDR3 is 20 amino acids. Germline lookup yields CDR1 TSWWSYY and CDR2 QGS. V was pared by 4 bases and J by 2 bases, with 29 bases between. CDR3 amino acids: CALGAIPGDLKGRKTDKLIF. As DNA, the CDR3 is TGTGCTCTTGGGGCAATACCGGGGGACTTAAAAGGGCGTAAGACCGATAAACTCATCTTT.